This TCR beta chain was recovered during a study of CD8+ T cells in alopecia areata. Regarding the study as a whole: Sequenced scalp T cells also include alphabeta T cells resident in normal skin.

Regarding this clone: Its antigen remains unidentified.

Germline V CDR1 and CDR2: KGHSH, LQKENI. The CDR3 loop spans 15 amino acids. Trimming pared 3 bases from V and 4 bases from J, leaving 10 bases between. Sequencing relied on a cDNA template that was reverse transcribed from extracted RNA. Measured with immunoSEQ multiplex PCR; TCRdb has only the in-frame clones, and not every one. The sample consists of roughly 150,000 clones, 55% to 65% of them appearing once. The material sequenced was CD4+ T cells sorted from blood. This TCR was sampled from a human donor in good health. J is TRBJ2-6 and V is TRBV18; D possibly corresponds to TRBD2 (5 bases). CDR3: CASSPVTGGANVLTF. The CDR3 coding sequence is TGTGCCAGCTCACCTGTAACGGGAGGGGCCAACGTCCTGACTTTC.